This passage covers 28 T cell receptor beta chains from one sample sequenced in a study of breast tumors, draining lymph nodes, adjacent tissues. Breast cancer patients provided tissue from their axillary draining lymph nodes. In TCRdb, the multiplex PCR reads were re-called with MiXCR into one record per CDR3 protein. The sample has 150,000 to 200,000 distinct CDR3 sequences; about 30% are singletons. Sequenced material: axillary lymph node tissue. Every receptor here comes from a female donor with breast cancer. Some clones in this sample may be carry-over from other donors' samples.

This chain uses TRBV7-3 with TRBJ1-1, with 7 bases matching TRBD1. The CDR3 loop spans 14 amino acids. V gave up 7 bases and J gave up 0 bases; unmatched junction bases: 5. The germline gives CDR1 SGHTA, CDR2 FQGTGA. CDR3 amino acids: CASKGQPMNTEAFF. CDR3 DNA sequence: TGTGCCAGCAAGGGACAGCCCATGAACACTGAAGCTTTCTTT.

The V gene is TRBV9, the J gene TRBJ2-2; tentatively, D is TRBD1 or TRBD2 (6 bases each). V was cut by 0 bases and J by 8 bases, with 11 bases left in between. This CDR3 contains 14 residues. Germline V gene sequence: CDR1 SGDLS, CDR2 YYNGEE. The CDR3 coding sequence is TGTGCCAGCAGCGTAGAGGGGGGAGTTGGGGAGCTGTTTTTT. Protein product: CASSVEGGVGELFF. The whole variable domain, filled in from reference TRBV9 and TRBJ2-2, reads DSGVTQTPKHLITATGQRVTLRCSPRSGDLSVYWYQQSLDQGLQFLIQYYNGEERAKGNILERFSAQQFPDLHSELNLSSLELGDSALYFCASSVEGGVGELFFGEGSRLTVL.

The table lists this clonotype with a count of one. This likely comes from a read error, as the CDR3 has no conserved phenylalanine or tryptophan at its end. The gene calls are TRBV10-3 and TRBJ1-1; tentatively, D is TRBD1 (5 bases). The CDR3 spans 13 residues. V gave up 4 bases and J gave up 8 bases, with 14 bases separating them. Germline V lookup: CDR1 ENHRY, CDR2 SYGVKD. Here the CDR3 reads CAISALAGTEAFL. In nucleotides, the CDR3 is TGTGCCATCAGTGCCTTAGCTGGGACGGAAGCTTTCCTT.

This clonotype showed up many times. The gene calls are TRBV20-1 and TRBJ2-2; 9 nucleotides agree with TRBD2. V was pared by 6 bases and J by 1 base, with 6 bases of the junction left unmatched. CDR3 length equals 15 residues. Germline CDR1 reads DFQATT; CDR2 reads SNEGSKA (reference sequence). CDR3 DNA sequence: TGCAGTGCCAGATCGACTAGCGGGAACACCGGGGAGCTGTTTTTT. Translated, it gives CSARSTSGNTGELFF.

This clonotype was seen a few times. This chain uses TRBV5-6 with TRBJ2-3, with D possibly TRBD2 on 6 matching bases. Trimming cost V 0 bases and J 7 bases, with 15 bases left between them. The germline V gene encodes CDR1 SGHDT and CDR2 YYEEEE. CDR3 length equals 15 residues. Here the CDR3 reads CASSLVFAGLNTQYF. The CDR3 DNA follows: TGTGCCAGCAGCTTGGTTTTCGCGGGGTTAAATACGCAGTATTTT.

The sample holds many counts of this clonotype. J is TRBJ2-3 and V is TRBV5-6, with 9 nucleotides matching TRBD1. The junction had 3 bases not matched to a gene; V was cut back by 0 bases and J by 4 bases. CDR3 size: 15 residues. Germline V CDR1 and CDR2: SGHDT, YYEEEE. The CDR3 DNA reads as TGTGCCAGCAGCTTGGGGGACAGGGCTCCAGATACGCAGTATTTT. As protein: CASSLGDRAPDTQYF.

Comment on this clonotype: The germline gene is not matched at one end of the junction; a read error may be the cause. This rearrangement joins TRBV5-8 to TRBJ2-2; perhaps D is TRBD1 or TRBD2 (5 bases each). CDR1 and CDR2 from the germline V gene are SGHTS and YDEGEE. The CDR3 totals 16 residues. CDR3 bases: TGTGCCAGCAGCTTCCGGGACCGCTTGAACACCGGGGAGCTGTCTTGG. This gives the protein CASSFRDRLNTGELSW.

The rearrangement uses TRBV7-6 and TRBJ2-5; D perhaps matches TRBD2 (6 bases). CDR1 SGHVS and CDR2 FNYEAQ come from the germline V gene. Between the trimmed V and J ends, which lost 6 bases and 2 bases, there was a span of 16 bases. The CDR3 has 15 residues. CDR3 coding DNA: TGTGCCAGCAGTCGTATACCGGGGGTTCAAGAGACCCAGTACTTC. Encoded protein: CASSRIPGVQETQYF.

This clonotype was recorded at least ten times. The CDR3 is CASSQETYEQYF. Here the CDR3 DNA reads TGTGCCAGCAGCCAAGAAACCTACGAGCAGTACTTC. V is TRBV3-1 and J is TRBJ2-7; no reliable D call. The CDR3 contains 12 residues. Germline V gives CDR1 LGHDT, CDR2 YNNKEL (reference sequence). Trimming removed 0 bases from V and 2 bases from J, with 2 bases in between.

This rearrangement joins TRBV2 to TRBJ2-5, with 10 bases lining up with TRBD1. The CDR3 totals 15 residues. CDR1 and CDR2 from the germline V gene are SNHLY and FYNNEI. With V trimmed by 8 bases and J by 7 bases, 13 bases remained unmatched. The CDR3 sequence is CASGVRTGGHGTQYF. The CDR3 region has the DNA TGTGCCAGCGGTGTTCGGACAGGGGGACACGGGACCCAGTACTTC. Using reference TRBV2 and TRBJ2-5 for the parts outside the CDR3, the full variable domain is EPEVTQTPSHQVTQMGQEVILRCVPISNHLYFYWYRQILGQKVEFLVSFYNNEISEKSEIFDDQFSVERPDGSNFTLKIRSTKLEDSAMYFCASGVRTGGHGTQYFGPGTRLLVL.

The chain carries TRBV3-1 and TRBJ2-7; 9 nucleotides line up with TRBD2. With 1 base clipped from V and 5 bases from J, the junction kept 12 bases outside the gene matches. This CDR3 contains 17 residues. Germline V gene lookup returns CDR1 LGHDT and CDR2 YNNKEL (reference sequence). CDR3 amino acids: CASSQGPRREGADEQYF. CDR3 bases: TGTGCCAGCAGCCAAGGCCCGAGGCGGGAGGGGGCTGACGAGCAGTACTTC.

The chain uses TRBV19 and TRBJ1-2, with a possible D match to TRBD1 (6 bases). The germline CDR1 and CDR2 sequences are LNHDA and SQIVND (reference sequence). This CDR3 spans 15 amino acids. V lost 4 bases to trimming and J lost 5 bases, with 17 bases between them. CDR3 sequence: CASSNGQPRRYGYTF. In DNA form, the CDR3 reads TGTGCCAGTAGTAATGGACAGCCTAGGAGGTATGGCTACACCTTC.

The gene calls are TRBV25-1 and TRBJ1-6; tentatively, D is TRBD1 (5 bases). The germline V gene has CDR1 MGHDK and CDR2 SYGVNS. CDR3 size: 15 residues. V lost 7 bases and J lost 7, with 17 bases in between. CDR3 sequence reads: CASKWGDHGNSPLHF. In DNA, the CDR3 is TGTGCCAGCAAATGGGGGGACCATGGAAATTCACCCCTCCACTTT.

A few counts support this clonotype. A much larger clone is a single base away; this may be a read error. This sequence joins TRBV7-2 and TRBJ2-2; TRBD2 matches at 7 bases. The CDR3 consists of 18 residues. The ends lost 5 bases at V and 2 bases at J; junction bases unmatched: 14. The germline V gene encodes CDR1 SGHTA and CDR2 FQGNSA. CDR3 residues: CASSPPLLAGANTGELFF. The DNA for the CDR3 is TGTGCCAGCAGCCCTCCCCTTCTGGCGGGAGCTAACACCGGGGAGCTGTTTTTT.

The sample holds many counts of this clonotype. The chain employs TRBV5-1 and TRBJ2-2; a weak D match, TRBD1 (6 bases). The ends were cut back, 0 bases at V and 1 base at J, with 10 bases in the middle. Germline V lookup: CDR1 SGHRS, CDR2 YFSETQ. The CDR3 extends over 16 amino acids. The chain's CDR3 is CASSLVSGVNTGELFF. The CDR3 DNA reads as TGCGCCAGCAGCTTGGTTTCAGGGGTGAACACCGGGGAGCTGTTTTTT.

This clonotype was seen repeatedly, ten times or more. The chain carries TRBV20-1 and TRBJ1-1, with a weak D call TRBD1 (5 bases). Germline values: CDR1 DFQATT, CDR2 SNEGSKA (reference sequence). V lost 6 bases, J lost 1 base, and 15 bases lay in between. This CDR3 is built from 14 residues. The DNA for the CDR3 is TGCAGTGCCATATCCGACAGAGAGAACACTGAAGCTTTCTTT. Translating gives CSAISDRENTEAFF.

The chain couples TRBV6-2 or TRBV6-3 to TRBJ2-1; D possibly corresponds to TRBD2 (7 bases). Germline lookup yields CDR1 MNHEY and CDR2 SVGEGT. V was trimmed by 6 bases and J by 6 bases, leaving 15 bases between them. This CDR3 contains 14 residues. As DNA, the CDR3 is TGTGCCAGCAGGAATACAGGGAGGGGCAATGAGCAGTTCTTC. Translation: CASRNTGRGNEQFF.

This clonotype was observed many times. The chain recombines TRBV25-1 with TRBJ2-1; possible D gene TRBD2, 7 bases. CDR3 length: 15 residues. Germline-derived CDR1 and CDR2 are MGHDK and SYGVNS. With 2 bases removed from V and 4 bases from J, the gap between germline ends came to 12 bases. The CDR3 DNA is TGTGCCAGCAGTGAAGGGGGGGGGGCTTACAATGAGCAGTTCTTC. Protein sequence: CASSEGGGAYNEQFF.

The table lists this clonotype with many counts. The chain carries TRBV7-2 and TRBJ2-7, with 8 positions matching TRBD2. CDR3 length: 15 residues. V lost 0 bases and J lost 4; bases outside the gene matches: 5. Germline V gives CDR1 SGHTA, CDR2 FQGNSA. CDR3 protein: CASSLARGAWYEQYF. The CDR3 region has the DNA TGTGCCAGCAGCTTAGCGCGGGGGGCCTGGTACGAGCAGTACTTC.

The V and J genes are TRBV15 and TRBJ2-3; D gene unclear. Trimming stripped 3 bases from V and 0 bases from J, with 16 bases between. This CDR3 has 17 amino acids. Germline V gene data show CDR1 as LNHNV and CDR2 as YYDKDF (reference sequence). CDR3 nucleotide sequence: TGTGCCACCAGCAGCTTGGTCTTGGGCGGTAGCACAGATACGCAGTATTTT. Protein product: CATSSLVLGGSTDTQYF.

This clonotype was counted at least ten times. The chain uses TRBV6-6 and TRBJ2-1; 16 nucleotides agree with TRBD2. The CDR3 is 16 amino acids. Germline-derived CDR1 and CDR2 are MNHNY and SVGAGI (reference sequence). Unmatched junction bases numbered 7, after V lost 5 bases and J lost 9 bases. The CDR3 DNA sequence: TGTGCCAGCAGTCCCAGAGGGACTAGCGGGGGGGGTGAGCAGTTCTTC. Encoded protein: CASSPRGTSGGGEQFF.

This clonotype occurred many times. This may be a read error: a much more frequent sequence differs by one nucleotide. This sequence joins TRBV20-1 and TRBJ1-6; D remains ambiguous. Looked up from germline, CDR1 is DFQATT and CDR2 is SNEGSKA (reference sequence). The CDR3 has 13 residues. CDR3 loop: CSARSSDNSPPHF. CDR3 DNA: TGCAGTGCTAGGTCCAGCGATAATTCACCCCCCCACTTT.

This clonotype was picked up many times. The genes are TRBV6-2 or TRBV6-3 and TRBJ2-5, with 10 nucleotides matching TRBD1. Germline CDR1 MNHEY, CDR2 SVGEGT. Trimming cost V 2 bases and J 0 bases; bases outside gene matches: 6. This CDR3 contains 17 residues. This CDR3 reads CASSYQRDRGYQETQYF. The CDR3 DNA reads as TGTGCCAGCAGTTACCAACGGGACAGGGGATACCAAGAGACCCAGTACTTC.

The CDR3 region has the DNA TGTGCCAGCAGTGGAACTAGCGGGAGGTCCCCCTACGAGCAGTACTTC. It specifies CASSGTSGRSPYEQYF. The J gene is TRBJ2-7, the V gene TRBV28; 12 bases match TRBD2. The CDR3 runs to 16 residues. J gave up 2 bases and V 5 bases, and 7 bases lay outside the gene matches. Germline CDR1 is MDHEN and CDR2 is SYDVKM.

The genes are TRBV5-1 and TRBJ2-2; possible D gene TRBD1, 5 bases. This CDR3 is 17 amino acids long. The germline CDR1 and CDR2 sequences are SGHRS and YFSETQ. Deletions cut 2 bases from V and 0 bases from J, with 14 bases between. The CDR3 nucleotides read TGCGCCAGCAGCTTTCCCCAGGGCTGTGCGAACACCGGGGAGCTGTTTTTT. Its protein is CASSFPQGCANTGELFF.

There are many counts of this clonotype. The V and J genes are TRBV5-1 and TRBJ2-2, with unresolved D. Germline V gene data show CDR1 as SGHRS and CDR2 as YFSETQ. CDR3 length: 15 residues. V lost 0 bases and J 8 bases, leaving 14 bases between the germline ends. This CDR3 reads CASSLGVLFGGELFF. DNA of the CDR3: TGCGCCAGCAGCTTGGGAGTGTTATTCGGAGGGGAGCTGTTTTTT.

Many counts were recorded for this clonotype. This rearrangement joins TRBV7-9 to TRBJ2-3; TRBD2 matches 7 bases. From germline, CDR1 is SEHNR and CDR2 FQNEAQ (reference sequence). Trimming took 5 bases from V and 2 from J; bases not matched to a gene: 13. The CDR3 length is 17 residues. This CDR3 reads CASSGGWRGRLTDTQYF. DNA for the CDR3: TGTGCCAGCAGCGGGGGGTGGCGGGGGAGACTCACAGATACGCAGTATTTT.

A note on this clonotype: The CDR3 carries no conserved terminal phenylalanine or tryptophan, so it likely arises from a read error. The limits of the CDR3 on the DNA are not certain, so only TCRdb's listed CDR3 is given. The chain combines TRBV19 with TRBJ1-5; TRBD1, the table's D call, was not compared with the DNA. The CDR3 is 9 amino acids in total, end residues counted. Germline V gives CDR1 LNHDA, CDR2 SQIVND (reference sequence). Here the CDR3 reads CASTPNRGR.